This T cell receptor beta chain came from a study of T cell responses to AZD1222 COVID-19 vaccine. The study, taken as a whole, reports: Once two AZD1222 doses were given, Spike-specific TCR breadth and depth went up. The number of AZD1222 recipients seropositive at baseline was only 5 to 7. Clonal diversity was possibly underestimated; the donors were predominantly white British and more often female. Sampling that yielded the repertoires occurred only after the peak T cell response.

Profiling relied on immunoSEQ multiplex PCR, and the TCRdb table lists in-frame clones only, not all of them. Here the sample spans just over 150,000 clones, about nine tenths being singletons. This CDR3 is 14 amino acids long. Germline V lookup: CDR1 MDHEN, CDR2 SYDVKM. Between the trimmed V and J ends, which lost 3 bases and 5 bases, there was a span of 13 bases. As to this clone: Its antigen is not known.

The specimen comprised peripheral blood, sampled 28 days after the second AZD1222 dose. J is TRBJ2-5 and V is TRBV28; D call uncertain. The TCR comes from an adult who received the AZD1222 COVID-19 vaccine. Here the CDR3 DNA reads TGTGCCAGCAGTTTGAGTTGGGCCCAGGAGACCCAGTACTTC. Translation: CASSLSWAQETQYF. The whole variable domain, remainder taken from reference TRBV28 and TRBJ2-5, is DVKVTQSSRYLVKRTGEKVFLECVQDMDHENMFWYRQDPGLGLRLIYFSYDVKMKEKGDIPEGYSVSREKKERFSLILESASTNQTSMYLCASSLSWAQETQYFGPGTRLLVL.